The clone carrying this T cell receptor beta chain showed up just a few times. This record comes from a study of blood T cell repertoires in COVID-19. The V gene lost 3 bases and the J gene lost 4 bases, with 14 bases spanning the gap. The CDR3 runs 15 residues. Germline loops: CDR1 ENHRY, CDR2 SYGVKD. Only in-frame clones appear in the TCRdb table, and some are missing; sequencing was by immunoSEQ multiplex PCR. The table has 75,000 to 100,000 clones, approximately 86% seen once; the top ten hold around 19%. This TCR derives from a woman older than 75 with acute or convalescent COVID-19. Sequenced sample: peripheral blood. The chain couples TRBV10-3 to TRBJ2-3; the D gene is possibly TRBD2 (5 bases). The CDR3 coding sequence is TGTGCCATCAGTGACAGGACTGCCGCCCCAGATACGCAGTATTTT. It translates to CAISDRTAAPDTQYF.